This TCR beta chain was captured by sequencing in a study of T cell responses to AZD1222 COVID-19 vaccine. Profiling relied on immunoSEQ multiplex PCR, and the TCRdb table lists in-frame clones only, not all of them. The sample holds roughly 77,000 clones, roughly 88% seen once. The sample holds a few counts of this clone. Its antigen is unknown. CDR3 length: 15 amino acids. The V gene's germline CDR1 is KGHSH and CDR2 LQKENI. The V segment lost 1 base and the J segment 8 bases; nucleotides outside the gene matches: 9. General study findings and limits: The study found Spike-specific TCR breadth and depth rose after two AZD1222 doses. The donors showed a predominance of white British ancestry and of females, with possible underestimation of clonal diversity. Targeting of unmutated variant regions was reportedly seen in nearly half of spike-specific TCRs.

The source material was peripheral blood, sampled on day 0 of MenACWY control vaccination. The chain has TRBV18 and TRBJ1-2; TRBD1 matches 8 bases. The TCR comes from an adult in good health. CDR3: CASSPLQGAQGGYTF. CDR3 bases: TGTGCCAGCTCACCACTCCAGGGGGCACAAGGAGGCTACACCTTC.